This TCR beta chain came from a study of T cell responses to AZD1222 COVID-19 vaccine (dated by TCRdb to the early 2020s). For the study in its entirety: TCR sequencing was performed for about 250 trial participants, of whom 200 to 210 were given two doses of AZD1222 and around 25 were given two doses of MenACWY control vaccine. Enrollment into the trials was organized by age into subgroups of 18-55, 56-69 and 70-plus years, and those subgroups contained 148, 28 and 57 TCR-sequenced participants, respectively.

What the time point label conveys for this sample: baseline before first vaccination. In the paper's terms, the treatment or condition label means: meningococcal conjugate vaccine given as trial control. Samples from vaccinated people were obtained from the UK trials COV001 and COV002, which included a single-blind randomized controlled phase 2/3 trial of AZD1222 (ChAdOx1 nCoV-19) in healthy adults. Trial participant PBMC samples were collected at day 0 and day 28 after the second dose for TCRbeta chain sequencing. The CDR3 spans 14 residues, from the cysteine through the phenylalanine. Just the 42-base CDR3 DNA is kept, in frame starting at base 1. CDR1 and CDR2 are drawn from the germline V gene: MNHEY, SVGAGI. V drops 6 bases and J drops 4 bases, leaving 15 bases in between. Comment on this clone: Its antigen is still unknown. Nothing much larger sits one base from this clone, and base qualities are not available.

The CDR3 regions of human TCRbeta chains were analyzed by immunosequencing. The study's own analysis went as follows. Repertoire TCRs were checked for matches against a reference library of SARS-CoV-2-specific TCRs that had been generated using the MIRA antigen-specificity platform. Breadth was defined as the fraction of unique TCRs that were SARS-CoV-2-associated. Depth was defined as the fraction of total T cells that were SARS-CoV-2-associated. Using the MIRA data, each spike-specific TCR was mapped to the spike region that the TCR reacts to and placed in a CD4 or CD8 class. Log10-transformed breadth and depth values were compared by one-way ANOVA with Sidak's multiple comparisons tests. Held by TCRdb, this immuneACCESS table contains in-frame sequences only and omits some clones. Under half of the omission traces to an unresolved V gene where checked; the cause of the rest is unknown. Clone size and V and J calls were adopted from that table, with D and trimming inferred from the DNA. The sample contains 130,000 or so clones, 93% of them found a single time. The ten largest account for 0.75% to 1% of the sample.

Points the paper makes about the study in general: The vaccine-associated CD4 TCRs covered the entire spike protein, and the dominant responses fell in regions 160-218 and 743-854. After two AZD1222 doses, both the breadth and the depth of spike-specific TCRs were significantly higher than at day 0 and than in MenACWY recipients. Conclusions about previously exposed vaccinees are limited, since just 6 or 7 AZD1222 recipients were seropositive for SARS-CoV-2 at baseline. Nearly half of unique spike-specific TCRs reportedly recognized epitopes outside regions mutated in the B.1.351 and B.1.1.7 variants. Most participants were white British and females outnumbered males, and the authors suggested that clonal diversity may have been underestimated. In the small 56-69-year group, the increase in depth fell short of significance, most likely because of low power. Because no day 14 peak-response samples were available, repertoires were characterized only after the peak T cell response.

The specimen was peripheral blood, collected on day 0 of MenACWY control vaccination. The receptor chain draws on TRBV6-5 and TRBJ1-1; the D gene lacks a confident call. The TCR originated in an adult in good health. At the DNA level, the sequence is TGTGCCAGCAGCCAGACAACAAGTGGCACTGAAGCTTTCTTT. Translated, it reads CASSQTTSGTEAFF.